This T cell receptor beta chain was identified during a study of cytomegalovirus exposure and HLA in healthy donors (dated by TCRdb to the late 2010s). About the full investigation: An earlier analysis of some 620 of the donors reported around 280 Gb of sequence data and 90 million to 120 million unique TCR beta sequences obtained from 150 million to 200 million T cells. An early release that covered fewer than 750 HLA-typed donors contained around 330 gigabases of sequencing data and tens of millions of unique TCR sequences. Of the 350 to 450 genotyped donors, around 81% fell in the genetic ancestry cluster associated with self-reported Caucasian donors. The study aimed to test whether cataloging public T cell receptors could reveal signatures of past pathogen exposure. The study used immunosequencing to profile the T cell repertoires of approximately 690 subjects and linked those repertoires to cytomegalovirus serostatus. Besides the first cohort of approximately 710 subjects, a separate validation cohort made up of roughly 120 different subjects was used. To predict cytomegalovirus infection status, the study brought together high-throughput TCR immunosequencing, statistical association of individual TCRs with disease status, and machine learning. To study patterns of TCR occurrence, a later analysis re-analyzed previously published TCR beta repertoires from 666 donors and added high-resolution HLA genotyping. Rather than drawing on any new phenotypic data, the later analysis identified candidate immune exposures from TCR beta sequences and the way those sequences occurred across donors. An earlier analysis of several hundred of the donors used high-throughput TCR beta sequencing to judge whether each TCR beta V gene segment behaved as functional or pseudogenic. Donor age, sex, ethnicity and CMV serostatus were collected together with the repertoire data. A later genetic analysis took genome-wide SNP genotypes for about 55% of the 666 donors and used that subset as a discovery cohort. Every repertoire in the discovery cohort had been generated on one and the same sequencing platform. Both class I and class II loci were covered by HLA typing, at four-digit resolution. Typing coverage varied by locus: roughly 620-640 donors for A, B, C, DRB1 and DQB1; roughly 510 for DQA1; more than 600 for DPA1; roughly 470 for DPB1. Roughly 5 DR-DQ haplotypes were treated as single units for association and clustering because of strong linkage in the cohort. On average, about 200,000 unique TCR beta nucleotide sequences were sequenced per donor among 398 genotyped donors of the cohort, with approximately 18% of those sequences being non-productive.

The cohort consisted of 600 to 700 healthy bone marrow donors. At the time of sampling, every cohort member was nominally healthy, though immune exposures that went unrecorded were likely present. The donor tested CMV seronegative, placing the donor among the 352 seronegative members of the cohort. Each donor provided a peripheral blood sample, and peripheral blood mononuclear cells were used for TCR beta sequencing. Genomic DNA was extracted from the blood cell samples with the Qiagen DNeasy Blood Extraction Kit. General study outcomes and caveats: Correlated functional status among segregating V segments might reflect linkage disequilibrium, but an unknown experimental factor could not be ruled out. The presence/absence analyses assumed that sequencing depth was roughly uniform across donors, and that assumption may not be true. The 87-base-pair reads could not distinguish some IMGT-functional V segments, including TRBV6-2 and TRBV6-3, so those segments were excluded. According to the authors, the approach could potentially be generalized to other disease states and immunological phenotypes. A later analysis associated roughly 17,000 TCR beta sequences with specific HLA alleles at a false discovery rate of 0.05. In a later analysis, most CMV-associated TCR beta chains were found to appear HLA-restricted, with HLA associations seemingly driven largely by CMV exposure. A total of 150 or so TCR beta chains were listed by the study as associated with cytomegalovirus. This cohort had only TCR beta chains sequenced, and the lack of alpha or paired-chain data limited which features could be detected. In a later analysis, HLA-associated TCR beta chains were found to be more clonally expanded and to have lower generation probabilities than equally common non-associated chains. A later genetic analysis associated a missense DCLRE1C variant with V-gene and J-gene trimming of TCR beta chains, and an independent cohort replicated the association. Because HLA typing was missing for some donors at each locus, association tests included only the typed subset. The earlier analysis of about 600 of the donors excluded about 16 rarely observed V segments, including chromosome 9 orphons, because counts were too low. In a later analysis, TCR association rates were found to vary across HLA loci, with the most associated TCRs seen for DRB1 alleles and the fewest for HLA-C alleles. In a later analysis, several top co-occurrence clusters were reported to appear linked to parvovirus B19, influenza, CMV and Epstein-Barr virus. The sequencing pipeline was judged likely to have produced a cluster of highly shared sequence variants as a technical artifact. For the cohort, immune exposure information was limited to CMV serostatus. In an earlier analysis of approximately 600 of the donors, most TCR beta V segments were observed in productive rearrangements about 87% or about 30% of the time, broadly matching IMGT annotations. Most TCR sequences were seen in very few donors, while some public TCRs were found in many individuals. Strong co-occurrence of HLA alleles, especially DR and DQ, made assigning TCR associations to individual alleles difficult. The classifier was reported to diagnose cytomegalovirus status with high specificity and sensitivity in both the original cohort and the validation cohort. A further reported finding was that TCR beta sequences accurately predicted the HLA-A and HLA-B alleles for most subjects in the first cohort. Compared with the approximately 670-donor mean, donors in an Asian-associated ancestry cluster had fewer N-insertions in productive TCRs, according to a later genetic analysis. In vitro tests confirmed that three of the cytomegalovirus-associated TCR beta chains recognize cytomegalovirus antigens.

The method was the immunoSEQ multiplex PCR assay. The multiplex PCR relied on a mix of 60 forward primers for TCR Vbeta segments and 13 reverse primers for TCR Jbeta segments. A multiplex PCR assay on genomic DNA amplified the CDR3 region of rearranged TCR beta genes. The Illumina HiSeq System was used to sequence the amplified TCR beta libraries as 87-base-pair reads. From the authors' description of their analysis: A later analysis counted around 72 million unique TCR beta chains across the 666 repertoires, and roughly 9.9 million of these chains were shared by at least two donors. A nearest-neighbor algorithm error-corrected the raw reads and collapsed the reads into unique sequences, merging closely related sequences to remove PCR and sequencing errors. CDR3 sequences were aligned to IMGT reference sequences to assign V, D and J gene segments. For a sequence to be retained, a match of at least six nucleotides to both a V gene segment and a J gene segment was required. A rearrangement counted as productive if the CDR3 had no stop codons and remained in frame with V and J, and every other rearrangement counted as non-productive. CDR3 was defined according to IMGT convention as the region running from the second conserved V-encoded cysteine to the conserved J-encoded phenylalanine. In an earlier analysis of approximately 500 of the donors, sequences lacking an unambiguous match to a single V gene segment were excluded. An earlier analysis of about 590 of the donors classified V segments as functional when productive rearrangements were above 56.7% and as segregating when the standard deviation between donors was above 5%. A statistical classification framework was developed to diagnose cytomegalovirus status using the catalog of TCR beta chain sequences. In a later analysis, V and J genes were assigned by comparing TCR nucleotide sequences against IMGT/GENE-DB human TR gene sequences. The TCRdist pipeline was used in a later analysis to assign CDR3 sequences and most-parsimonious VDJ recombination scenarios. In a later analysis, every TCR beta chain was defined by the combination of its CDR3 amino acid sequence and its V-gene family, and reads without a unique V-gene family were dropped. As a way to deal with suspected cross-contamination and a sequencing artifact, a later analysis dropped 592 nucleotide sequences that were highly shared and had low generation probability. In a later analysis, a clonal expansion index was calculated for each public chain from normalized within-repertoire ranks of inferred template counts. In a later analysis, generation probabilities were computed using a VDJ recombination model fitted to out-of-frame rearrangements, and the results were checked against IGoR. Hypergeometric tests were used in a later analysis to score TCR-TCR, TCR-HLA and TCR-CMV co-occurrence, with a repertoire-size bias correction applied to the TCR pairs. In a later analysis, false discovery rates were estimated by permuting HLA or CMV assignments 20 times. In a later analysis, co-occurring TCRs were grouped using DBSCAN, with TCRdist sequence similarity added in when clustering inside HLA-allele-positive subsets. Repertoires with fewer than 30,000 or more than 120,000 public chains, plus five repertoires with anomalous nucleotide sharing, were excluded from co-occurrence clustering. Imported from immuneACCESS, the table was reduced by TCRdb to in-frame sequences with V and J called. These copies leave out some clones; in studies compared against another copy, an unresolved V gene accounts for under half, and the cause of the remainder is not known. V and J calls and clone size come straight from that table; D and trimming were deduced from the DNA. This sample has under 95,000 clones in its table, and roughly 73% of those were observed once. The top ten clones comprise around 2.1% of the sample.

Trimming takes 3 bases from V and 4 bases from J, and the germline ends sit 7 bases apart. The germline V gene sets CDR1 to LGHNA and CDR2 to YSLEER. The CDR3 runs 13 residues from the cysteine to the phenylalanine. Kept here is only the CDR3 DNA, which spans 39 bases and is read in frame from base 1. In the case of this clone: What this receptor recognizes is not known. Base qualities are missing; no much larger clone stands one base away.

Sequenced material: PBMCs. The clonotype comes from a boy aged 5-17 years in good health and CMV-seronegative. The V gene is TRBV4-3 and the J gene is TRBJ2-1; TRBD2 is a possible D gene, resting on 6 matching bases. The DNA sequence reads TGCGCCAGCAGCCAGGGAGGATACAATGAGCAGTTCTTC. This is translated as CASSQGGYNEQFF.